This entry is about one TCR beta chain. Its antigen is unknown. The source of the sample is a study of brain T cells in children with intractable seizures. Study findings and constraints: Absence of clones before surgery may stem from lower sequencing depth. Viral specificity was inferred only from CDR3 similarity; HCMV serostatus was unknown.

CDR1 and CDR2 (germline): MNHEY, SMNVEV (reference sequence). This CDR3 region has 15 residues. V was cut by 7 bases and J by 1 base, with 16 bases left in between. Clones were sequenced by immunoSEQ multiplex PCR, and TCRdb holds only the in-frame ones, with some missing. The sample holds about 340,000 clones, roughly 92% seen once. Sample time point: blood from clinic visit 5 months post-surgery; TSC patient then seizure free. Only cases whose brain tissue showed the highest T cell transcript signatures were sequenced. Patients received at least one anti-epileptic drug before surgery. The rearrangement uses TRBV27 and TRBJ2-5; a possible D gene is TRBD1 (5 bases). This TCR came from a boy less than two years old with tuberous sclerosis and intractable seizures. This specimen was peripheral blood, taken 5 to 6 months after surgery. The CDR3 loop reads CASMSTGRAQETQYF. The CDR3 DNA follows: TGTGCCAGCATGAGTACAGGCCGGGCCCAAGAGACCCAGTACTTC.